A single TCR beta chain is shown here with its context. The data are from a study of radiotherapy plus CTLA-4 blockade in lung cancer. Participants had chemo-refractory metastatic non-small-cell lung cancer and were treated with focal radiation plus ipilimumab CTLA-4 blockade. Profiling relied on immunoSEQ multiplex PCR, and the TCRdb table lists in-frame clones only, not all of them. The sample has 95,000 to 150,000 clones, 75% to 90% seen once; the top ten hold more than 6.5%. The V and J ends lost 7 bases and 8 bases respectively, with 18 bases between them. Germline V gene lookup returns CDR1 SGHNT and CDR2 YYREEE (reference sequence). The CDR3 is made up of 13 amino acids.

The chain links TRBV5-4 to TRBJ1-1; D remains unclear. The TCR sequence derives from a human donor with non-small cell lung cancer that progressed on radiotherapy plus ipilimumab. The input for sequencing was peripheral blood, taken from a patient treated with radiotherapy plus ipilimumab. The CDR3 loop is CASRPDPMKEAFF. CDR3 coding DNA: TGTGCCAGCCGTCCCGACCCAATGAAAGAAGCTTTCTTT.